Below are 31 T cell receptor beta chains sequenced from a single sample in a study of technical replicates of blood from several donors. Using immunoSEQ multiplex PCR, the repertoire was profiled, and TCRdb retains in-frame clones only, with some absent. The sample includes tens of thousands of clones, 80% to 90% seen only once; the top ten take around 5.2%. The specimen was PBMCs. The receptors here all came from a human donor in good health. Some clones in this sample may be carry-over from other donors' samples.

The chain employs TRBV7-6 and TRBJ2-2; the match to TRBD2 covers 12 bases. The CDR3 has 18 residues. From germline, CDR1 is SGHVS and CDR2 FNYEAQ. The trim removed 5 bases at V and 1 base at J, leaving 8 bases unmatched. The CDR3 DNA reads TGTGCCAGCAGCCGCGGACTAGCGGGGAGGGAGAACACCGGGGAGCTGTTTTTT. As protein: CASSRGLAGRENTGELFF. The whole variable domain, filled in from reference TRBV7-6 and TRBJ2-2, reads GAGVSQSPRYKVTKRGQDVALRCDPISGHVSLYWYRQALGQGPEFLTYFNYEAQQDKSGLPNDRFSAERPEGSISTLTIQRTEQRDSAMYRCASSRGLAGRENTGELFFGEGSRLTVL.

The genes are TRBV18 and TRBJ2-2, with D unclear. CDR3 length equals 16 residues. Germline CDR1 KGHSH, CDR2 LQKENI. Trimming took 3 bases from V and 0 from J, leaving 11 bases between them. The CDR3 bases are TGTGCCAGCTCACCCATGTCTCCGGCGAACACCGGGGAGCTGTTTTTT. It codes for CASSPMSPANTGELFF. Drawing the rest from reference TRBV18 and TRBJ2-2, the complete variable domain is NAGVMQNPRHLVRRRGQEARLRCSPMKGHSHVYWYRQLPEEGLKFMVYLQKENIIDESGMPKERFSAEFPKEGPSILRIQQVVRGDSAAYFCASSPMSPANTGELFFGEGSRLTVL.

CDR3 sequence: CASSRLAPANTGELFF. The DNA of the CDR3 is TGCGCCAGCAGCCGACTAGCCCCCGCGAACACCGGGGAGCTGTTTTTT. The chain combines TRBV4-1 with TRBJ2-2; TRBD2 matches at 7 bases. V shed 4 bases, J shed 0 bases, and the junction held 5 bases outside the gene matches. The CDR3 runs to 16 residues. Germline V gene lookup returns CDR1 MGHRA and CDR2 YSYEKL.

This clone is termed medium-sized. The chain couples TRBV4-3 to TRBJ1-1, with no clear D. Germline lookup yields CDR1 LGHNA and CDR2 YSLEER. The ends were cut back, 4 bases at V and 3 bases at J, with 12 bases in the middle. The CDR3 has 14 residues. The CDR3 coding sequence is TGCGCCAGCAGCCGAAACAGACCCTACACTGAAGCTTTCTTT. Translation: CASSRNRPYTEAFF.

This chain links TRBV4-3 with TRBJ1-3; TRBD1 matches 9 bases. The germline V gene has CDR1 LGHNA and CDR2 YSLEER. The junction had 6 bases not matched to a gene; V was cut back by 4 bases and J by 2 bases. The CDR3 is 16 amino acids. Here the CDR3 DNA reads TGCGCCAGCAGCCTTTTTCGGGACAGGGCTGGAAACACCATATATTTT. Amino acid sequence: CASSLFRDRAGNTIYF.

This sequence joins TRBV4-3 and TRBJ2-1; TRBD2 aligns across 7 bases. This CDR3 is built from 14 residues. The J segment lost 4 bases and the V segment lost 3 bases, leaving 3 bases of the junction unmatched. Germline loops: CDR1 LGHNA, CDR2 YSLEER. DNA of the CDR3: TGCGCCAGCAGCCACGGGCGGGGGTACAATGAGCAGTTCTTC. It encodes CASSHGRGYNEQFF.

This rearrangement joins TRBV7-9 to TRBJ2-3; D not resolved. Germline V CDR1 and CDR2: SEHNR, FQNEAQ (reference sequence). V lost 2 bases, J lost 4 bases, and 13 bases lay in between. CDR3 length: 15 residues. DNA for the CDR3: TGTGCCAGCAGCTTAATGACGGAGATCGCAGATACGCAGTATTTT. The encoded protein is CASSLMTEIADTQYF.

This chain uses TRBV4-2 with TRBJ2-7; TRBD1 is a possible D gene (6 bases). The V end was cut by 1 base, the J end by 4 bases, with 20 bases between. CDR1 is LGHNA and CDR2 is YNFKEQ in the germline V gene. The CDR3 runs to 17 residues. This CDR3 is CASSQVLASRGNYEQYF. For the CDR3, the DNA is TGTGCCAGCAGCCAAGTTCTGGCTAGCAGGGGTAATTACGAGCAGTACTTC.

The chain employs TRBV7-9 and TRBJ2-2; possible D gene TRBD2, 5 bases. Looked up from germline, CDR1 is SEHNR and CDR2 is FQNEAQ (reference sequence). With 8 bases removed from V and 4 bases from J, the gap between germline ends came to 5 bases. This CDR3 has 11 amino acids. In DNA, the CDR3 is TGTGCCAGCCGGGGCACCGGGGAGCTGTTTTTT. Its translation is CASRGTGELFF.

The chain links TRBV7-8 to TRBJ2-7; 10 nucleotides align to TRBD1. Germline assignment: CDR1 SGHVS and CDR2 FQNEAQ. With 4 bases clipped from V and 3 bases from J, the junction kept 6 bases outside the gene matches. CDR3 length equals 15 residues. The CDR3 here is CASSYGTGVSYEQYF. The DNA for the CDR3 is TGTGCCAGCAGCTATGGGACAGGGGTTAGCTACGAGCAGTACTTC. Full variable domain (outside the CDR3, taken from reference TRBV7-8 and TRBJ2-7): GAGVSQSPRYKVAKRGQDVALRCDPISGHVSLFWYQQALGQGPEFLTYFQNEAQLDKSGLPSDRFFAERPEGSVSTLKIQRTQQEDSAVYLCASSYGTGVSYEQYFGPGTRLTVT.

This clone was counted a single time. V and J are TRBV7-8 and TRBJ2-7; TRBD2 aligns across 9 bases. Germline V gene data show CDR1 as SGHVS and CDR2 as FQNEAQ. There are 18 residues in the CDR3. V was pared by 0 bases and J by 5 bases, with 14 bases of the junction left unmatched. In nucleotides, the CDR3 is TGTGCCAGCAGCTTAGCGGGGGGCGGGAGGGCCGTAAGAAACGAGCAGTACTTC. It is translated as CASSLAGGGRAVRNEQYF.

This rearrangement joins TRBV15 to TRBJ1-2; 7 bases align to TRBD1. The trim removed 3 bases at V and 4 bases at J, leaving 11 bases unmatched. Germline V gene data show CDR1 as LNHNV and CDR2 as YYDKDF (reference sequence). This CDR3 region has 16 residues. The CDR3 nucleotides read TGTGCCACCAGCAGGGAGGGGGCAGGAGGACCCTATGGCTACACCTTC. This codes for CATSREGAGGPYGYTF.

The J gene is TRBJ1-5, the V gene TRBV6-1, with D uncertain. This CDR3 comprises 14 residues. Looked up from germline, CDR1 is MNHNS and CDR2 is SASEGT. The V end was cut by 6 bases, the J end by 6 bases, with 15 bases between. The CDR3 reads CASRREIGLQPQHF. The CDR3 DNA is TGTGCCAGCAGAAGGGAGATAGGCCTTCAGCCCCAGCATTTT.

The chain combines TRBV7-9 with TRBJ2-2, with D possibly TRBD2 on 6 matching bases. The CDR3 has 15 residues. The ends were cut back, 6 bases at V and 4 bases at J, with 15 bases in the middle. Germline CDR1 is SEHNR and CDR2 is FQNEAQ (reference sequence). The CDR3 nucleotides are TGTGCCAGCAGTCCCGGACGGGGGATCACCGGGGAGCTGTTTTTT. It encodes CASSPGRGITGELFF.

This clone was picked up one time. This chain uses TRBV20-1 with TRBJ2-1; D call uncertain. V lost 2 bases to trimming and J lost 6 bases, with 5 bases between them. The CDR3 length is 11 residues. The V gene's germline CDR1 is DFQATT and CDR2 SNEGSKA (reference sequence). CDR3 nucleotide sequence: TGCAGTGCTAGATCCCTCAATGAGCAGTTCTTC. It codes for CSARSLNEQFF.

The chain carries TRBV7-9 and TRBJ2-2, with D possibly being TRBD2 (6 bases). The CDR3 runs to 16 residues. With 5 bases removed from V and 5 bases from J, the gap between germline ends came to 18 bases. Germline V gene data show CDR1 as SEHNR and CDR2 as FQNEAQ (reference sequence). CDR3 in amino acids: CASSQYGAGGTGELFF. For the CDR3, the DNA is TGTGCCAGCAGCCAGTACGGAGCGGGCGGGACCGGGGAGCTGTTTTTT.

V usage is TRBV5-1 and J usage is TRBJ2-7, with 8 positions matching TRBD1. V shed 5 bases and J 6 bases; nucleotides not matched to a gene: 7. CDR1 and CDR2 (germline): SGHRS, YFSETQ. There are 13 residues in the CDR3. CDR3 amino acids: CASRGQGRGEQYF. The CDR3 DNA reads TGCGCCAGCAGAGGACAGGGAAGAGGCGAGCAGTACTTC.

This rearrangement joins TRBV29-1 to TRBJ1-5; maybe TRBD1 (5 bases). Between the trimmed V and J ends, which lost 4 bases and 5 bases, there was a span of 12 bases. CDR3 size: 13 residues. Germline V CDR1 and CDR2: SQVTM, ANQGSEA. This chain's CDR3 is CSVVGGFDQPQHF. The CDR3 DNA sequence: TGCAGCGTTGTTGGGGGGTTCGATCAGCCCCAGCATTTT.

This chain uses TRBV27 with TRBJ2-2; 14 bases are shared with TRBD2. The CDR3 loop spans 16 amino acids. Germline loops: CDR1 MNHEY, CDR2 SMNVEV (reference sequence). V was pared by 3 bases and J by 9 bases, with 6 bases of the junction left unmatched. In DNA, the CDR3 is TGTGCCAGCAGTTTGAAGGGACTAGCGGGAGTCCGGGAGCTGTTTTTT. This encodes CASSLKGLAGVRELFF.

Only one count was recorded for this clone. The rearrangement links TRBV5-1 to TRBJ2-1; 11 bases agree with TRBD2. This CDR3 has 21 residues. Germline CDR1 reads SGHRS; CDR2 reads YFSETQ. V lost 1 base, J lost 7 bases, and 22 bases stayed unmatched. The CDR3 nucleotides read TGCGCCAGCAGCTTGCCTGCCCGGGCTAGCGGGAGGCTTACCTCAGGGAATGAGCAGTTCTTC. Its translation: CASSLPARASGRLTSGNEQFF.

CDR3 in amino acids: CASSSAGETQYF. The CDR3 coding sequence is TGTGCCAGCAGCTCGGCAGGGGAGACCCAGTACTTC. The chain joins TRBV7-9 to TRBJ2-5, with D maybe TRBD1 (5 bases). This CDR3 spans 12 amino acids. V was clipped by 4 bases and J by 5 bases, with 8 bases between them. Germline-derived CDR1 and CDR2 are SEHNR and FQNEAQ (reference sequence).

The J gene is TRBJ1-5, the V gene TRBV4-3; 7 nucleotides agree with TRBD1. V shed 6 bases and J 0 bases; nucleotides not matched to a gene: 8. Germline V gives CDR1 LGHNA, CDR2 YSLEER. CDR3 length equals 16 residues. This chain's CDR3 is CASSQTRQGSNQPQHF. The CDR3 DNA is TGCGCCAGCAGTCAAACCAGACAGGGTAGCAATCAGCCCCAGCATTTT.

This sequence joins TRBV19 and TRBJ2-7, with D possibly being TRBD2 (6 bases). The germline V gene encodes CDR1 LNHDA and CDR2 SQIVND (reference sequence). Trimming shortened V by 7 bases and J by 4 bases, and 20 bases separated the two germline ends. The CDR3 is made up of 15 amino acids. The CDR3 coding sequence is TGTGCCAGTACCGCCCGGGACTCGAGTTTATACGAGCAGTACTTC. Protein: CASTARDSSLYEQYF.

This clone was seen only once. CDR3 sequence (DNA): TGTGCCAGCAGTGACAGGTTCCCTGGAAACACCATATATTTT. Its protein product is CASSDRFPGNTIYF. V gene TRBV2 combines with J gene TRBJ1-3; no clear D gene. V shed 3 bases and J shed 2 bases, with 8 bases lying between them. Germline values: CDR1 SNHLY, CDR2 FYNNEI. The CDR3 loop spans 14 amino acids.

The chain joins TRBV5-8 to TRBJ1-5; a possible D gene is TRBD1 (6 bases). This CDR3 has 15 residues. Germline loops: CDR1 SGHTS, CDR2 YDEGEE. V was trimmed by 4 bases and J by 9 bases, leaving 20 bases between them. The CDR3 nucleotides read TGTGCCAGCAGCCCCAACGCGGGGGGGCTAAGGCCCCAGCATTTT. Translated, it gives CASSPNAGGLRPQHF.

The chain couples TRBV2 to TRBJ2-1; 13 nucleotides line up with TRBD2. This CDR3 region has 15 residues. Germline assignment: CDR1 SNHLY and CDR2 FYNNEI. V lost 4 bases and J lost 8; bases outside the gene matches: 5. The CDR3 loop reads CASSVGLAGLHEQFF. CDR3 nucleotides: TGTGCCAGCAGTGTGGGACTAGCGGGACTTCATGAGCAGTTCTTC.

The rearrangement uses TRBV7-2 and TRBJ1-6; 12 nucleotides agree with TRBD1. J lost 11 bases, V lost 3 bases, and 2 bases had no gene match. The CDR3 length is 14 residues. Germline CDR1 SGHTA, CDR2 FQGNSA. The CDR3 DNA sequence: TGTGCCAGCAGCTTGGGACAGGGGGCACCACCCCTCCACTTT. This gives the protein CASSLGQGAPPLHF. The complete variable domain, with remaining parts taken from reference TRBV7-2 and TRBJ1-6, reads GAGVSQSPSNKVTEKGKDVELRCDPISGHTALYWYRQSLGQGLEFLIYFQGNSAPDKSGLPSDRFSAERTGGSVSTLTIQRTQQEDSAVYLCASSLGQGAPPLHFGNGTRLTVT.

This chain joins TRBV5-1 and TRBJ2-5, with 14 bases identical to TRBD2. The V gene's germline CDR1 is SGHRS and CDR2 YFSETQ. V shed 4 bases, J shed 5 bases, and the junction held 10 bases outside the gene matches. The CDR3 has 17 amino acids. CDR3 nucleotide sequence: TGCGCCAGCAGCGAAGGAGGACTAGCGGGAGGTCGGGAGACCCAGTACTTC. This encodes CASSEGGLAGGRETQYF.

The rearrangement links TRBV19 to TRBJ2-1; D call uncertain. V lost 5 bases and J 3 bases, leaving 8 bases between the germline ends. This CDR3 spans 13 amino acids. Germline CDR1 is LNHDA and CDR2 is SQIVND (reference sequence). CDR3 region: CASSQQFYNEQFF. Written as DNA, the CDR3 is TGTGCCAGTAGTCAACAGTTCTACAATGAGCAGTTCTTC.

The V gene is TRBV5-6, the J gene TRBJ1-3; TRBD1 aligns across 9 bases. Germline trimming cut 3 bases from V and 2 bases from J; bases unmatched to any gene: 0. There are 14 residues in the CDR3. The germline V gene has CDR1 SGHDT and CDR2 YYEEEE. Here the CDR3 reads CASSWDRAGNTIYF. The CDR3 DNA follows: TGTGCCAGCAGCTGGGACAGGGCTGGAAACACCATATATTTT.

The chain carries TRBV29-1 and TRBJ2-5; D gene unclear. Germline V gene sequence: CDR1 SQVTM, CDR2 ANQGSEA. This CDR3 spans 12 amino acids. V was cut by 1 base and J by 5 bases, with 8 bases left in between. CDR3 coding DNA: TGCAGCGTTGAAGGTAGCTCTGAGACCCAGTACTTC. Translation gives CSVEGSSETQYF. The whole variable domain, remainder taken from reference TRBV29-1 and TRBJ2-5, is SAVISQKPSRDICQRGTSLTIQCQVDSQVTMMFWYRQQPGQSLTLIATANQGSEATYESGFVIDKFPISRPNLTFSTLTVSNMSPEDSSIYLCSVEGSSETQYFGPGTRLLVL.